This T cell receptor (beta chain) was identified during a study of blood T cell repertoires in COVID-19. Per germline, CDR1 MGHRA and CDR2 YSYEKL. This CDR3 is 19 amino acids long. The J segment lost 2 bases and the V segment lost 0 bases, leaving 8 bases of the junction unmatched. The repertoire was sequenced with immunoSEQ multiplex PCR; TCRdb's copy has only in-frame clones and lacks some. Of roughly 200,000 clones listed, 80% to 90% are singletons. The TCR was taken from a middle-aged woman with acute COVID-19. Sequenced input: PBMCs or T cells enriched from blood (not recorded which). This chain joins TRBV4-1 and TRBJ2-1; 12 nucleotides match TRBD2. This CDR3 reads CASSQDPPLAGGAYNEQFF. DNA of the CDR3: TGCGCCAGCAGCCAAGATCCCCCCCTAGCGGGAGGGGCCTACAATGAGCAGTTCTTC.